The 11 T cell receptor beta chains listed next were all sequenced from one sample in a study of PD-L1 blockade in urothelial cancer. As for time point: pretreatment peripheral blood. Generated by immunoSEQ multiplex PCR, the TCRdb table keeps only in-frame clones and is missing some. The data show tens of thousands of clones, with roughly 90% seen just once and 20% to 30% held by the top ten. The source was PBMCs, collected around atezolizumab (anti-PD-L1) treatment. The source of these receptors is a donor at least 40 years old with urothelial cancer.

V and J are TRBV18 and TRBJ2-5; weak D call: TRBD1 (6 bases). Trimming stripped 5 bases from V and 4 bases from J, with 17 bases between. Germline CDR1 KGHSH, CDR2 LQKENI. The CDR3 is 15 amino acids. This CDR3 is CASSKVAGTSETQYF. The CDR3 DNA reads as TGTGCCAGCTCAAAGGTGGCAGGGACATCAGAGACCCAGTACTTC.

The rearrangement links TRBV7-9 to TRBJ2-3; D is unclear. Trimming stripped 1 base from V and 6 bases from J, with 14 bases between. Germline assignment: CDR1 SEHNR and CDR2 FQNEAQ (reference sequence). The CDR3 contains 15 residues. CDR3 loop: CASSLGGEPLDTQYF. In DNA, the CDR3 is TGTGCCAGCAGCTTAGGAGGCGAACCCCTTGATACGCAGTATTTT.

This sequence joins TRBV9 and TRBJ2-1, with D possibly TRBD2 on 5 matching bases. Germline CDR1 reads SGDLS; CDR2 reads YYNGEE. Trimming stripped 0 bases from V and 4 bases from J, with 14 bases between. The CDR3 covers 16 residues. CDR3 amino acids: CASSVAGSTGYNEQFF. CDR3 bases: TGTGCCAGCAGCGTAGCGGGCTCCACGGGGTACAATGAGCAGTTCTTC. The variable domain in full, completed from reference TRBV9 and TRBJ2-1, reads DSGVTQTPKHLITATGQRVTLRCSPRSGDLSVYWYQQSLDQGLQFLIQYYNGEERAKGNILERFSAQQFPDLHSELNLSSLELGDSALYFCASSVAGSTGYNEQFFGPGTRLTVL.

This clone was counted a single time. The chain links TRBV2 to TRBJ1-5; possibly TRBD1 for D (6 bases). This CDR3 is 15 amino acids long. Germline-derived CDR1 and CDR2 are SNHLY and FYNNEI. The germline V and J ends were trimmed by 6 bases and 4 bases, with 16 bases remaining between them. The CDR3 loop is CASRLQTGQNQPQHF. The CDR3 bases are TGTGCCAGCAGACTCCAAACAGGGCAGAATCAGCCCCAGCATTTT.

The chain couples TRBV19 to TRBJ2-1; 11 nucleotides line up with TRBD2. This CDR3 has 13 residues. V trimming: 8 bases; J trimming: 3 bases; junction bases outside the gene matches: 0. Germline V lookup: CDR1 LNHDA, CDR2 SQIVND (reference sequence). The CDR3 is CASGLAGYNEQFF. The CDR3 DNA is TGTGCCAGTGGACTAGCGGGCTACAATGAGCAGTTCTTC.

This clone turned up a few times. The rearrangement links TRBV18 to TRBJ2-7; 12 nucleotides line up with TRBD2. The germline CDR1 and CDR2 sequences are KGHSH and LQKENI. Losses at the gene ends were 1 base for V and 2 bases for J; bases not matched to a gene: 0. The CDR3 length is 15 residues. The CDR3 spells CASSPRTSGAYEQYF. The CDR3 nucleotides read TGTGCCAGCTCACCACGGACTAGCGGGGCCTACGAGCAGTACTTC.

This clone was observed a single time. The chain employs TRBV7-6 and TRBJ1-1; 8 nucleotides match TRBD1. The CDR3 runs 15 residues. The V segment lost 0 bases and the J segment 7 bases; nucleotides outside the gene matches: 7. CDR1 SGHVS and CDR2 FNYEAQ come from the germline V gene. The chain's CDR3 is CASSLAGQGAFEAFF. DNA of the CDR3: TGTGCCAGCAGCTTAGCTGGGCAGGGGGCTTTTGAAGCTTTCTTT.

In its sample, this clone was seen once. The V and J genes are TRBV7-6 and TRBJ2-7, with TRBD1 as a possible D gene (5 bases). V was clipped by 2 bases and J by 5 bases, with 19 bases between them. Germline V gene sequence: CDR1 SGHVS, CDR2 FNYEAQ. The CDR3 is 16 amino acids. The CDR3 spells CASSLFPRAGKDEQYF. The CDR3 nucleotides are TGTGCCAGCAGCTTATTCCCTCGGGCAGGGAAGGACGAGCAGTACTTC.

This clone was recorded once. This chain links TRBV2 with TRBJ2-1, with TRBD2 identical over 8 bases. The V gene's germline CDR1 is SNHLY and CDR2 FYNNEI. V lost 7 bases to trimming and J lost 2 bases; unmatched junction nucleotides: 7. The CDR3 runs to 15 residues. DNA for the CDR3: TGTGCCAGCAACCCTCGGGAGGGCCCCTACAATGAGCAGTTCTTC. It yields the protein CASNPREGPYNEQFF.

This chain uses TRBV5-1 with TRBJ2-1, with 8 bases identical to TRBD2. Germline CDR1 and CDR2: SGHRS and YFSETQ. The CDR3 sequence is 17 residues long. The V gene end was trimmed by 7 bases and the J gene end by 0 bases; junction bases not matched to a gene: 12. The CDR3 bases are TGCGCCAGCGCCCGGCGGGGCGGGAGGTTCTCCTACAATGAGCAGTTCTTC. Residues: CASARRGGRFSYNEQFF.

This chain joins TRBV7-9 and TRBJ1-2; D unresolved. Germline V CDR1 and CDR2: SEHNR, FQNEAQ (reference sequence). The CDR3 is 13 amino acids. V lost 5 bases to trimming and J lost 9 bases, with 16 bases between them. This CDR3 reads CASSDRTDLSYTF. CDR3 bases: TGTGCCAGCAGCGATCGGACGGACTTGAGCTACACCTTC.